Listed here is a single TCR beta chain. Its antigen remains unknown. Germline V CDR1 and CDR2: SGHVS, FNYEAQ. The CDR3 has 14 amino acids. V dropped 5 bases and J dropped 2; count of bases not matched to a gene: 5. These data come from a study of tumor-infiltrating lymphocytes in primary liver carcinoma. The template, approximately 500 ng total RNA, yielded TCR beta cDNA made with a constant-region primer. ARM-PCR, slightly modified, supplied the TCR beta libraries through three nested multiplex PCR rounds. The first two PCR rounds used TRBV1-TRBV30 forward primers with a C-beta reverse primer, about 10 cycles each. TCRdb re-called the multiplex PCR reads through MiXCR, storing one row per CDR3 protein. The profile shows more than 60,000 distinct CDR3 sequences, almost 70% of them singletons. Findings and caveats of the study: Among top clones, only about 8-24% appeared in all five tumor regions.

Without any cell sorting, about 18-30 mg of bulk tissue yielded co-extracted RNA and DNA. Each of the tumor samples contained in excess of 75% viable tumor cells. This sequence was found in a man aged 35 to 55 with primary liver carcinoma and hepatitis B virus infection. This chain joins TRBV7-6 and TRBJ2-7, with 8 nucleotides matching TRBD1. The sample was liver tumor tissue from sampling region 4. Subset here: tumor region T4, right-lateral pole. CDR3 sequence (DNA): TGTGCCAGCAGCGCATTACAGGGGGCCTACGAGCAGTACTTC. This codes for CASSALQGAYEQYF.